The 18 T cell receptor beta chains reported below all come from one sample, sequenced in a study of CD8 T cells in ankylosing spondylitis. Study findings and constraints: Made up of under 10 highly homologous variants, a TCR beta motif appeared characteristic of ankylosing spondylitis blood.

TCRdb reanalysed the 5' RACE reads using MiXCR and keeps one entry per CDR3 protein. This sample has over 450,000 distinct CDR3 sequences, with 10% to 15% found just once. Antigen specificity for these receptors is unknown. The sequenced sample was blood, either unsorted or a sorted T cell fraction (not recorded which). These TCRs come from a male donor with ankylosing spondylitis.

This clonotype was counted between two and nine times. This chain joins TRBV20-1 and TRBJ2-7; 8 nucleotides align to TRBD2. Germline-derived CDR1 and CDR2 are DFQATT and SNEGSKA (reference sequence). After removal of 6 bases from V and 6 bases from J, the junction contained 13 bases not matched to a gene. The CDR3 extends over 14 amino acids. CDR3 DNA sequence: TGCAGTGCGTCAAATAGCGGGACCCGAAGCGAGCAGTACGTC. As protein: CSASNSGTRSEQYV.

This clonotype was recorded a few times. The rearrangement uses TRBV7-9 and TRBJ2-3; 7 bases are a match to TRBD2. Germline CDR1 and CDR2: SEHNR and FQNEAQ (reference sequence). The CDR3 covers 17 residues. The junction had 11 bases not matched to a gene; V was cut back by 4 bases and J by 1 base. CDR3 amino acids: CASSYLPGLGRTDTQYF. For the CDR3, the DNA is TGTGCCAGCAGCTATCTCCCTGGACTAGGACGCACAGATACGCAGTATTTT.

The chain carries TRBV30 and TRBJ1-2; maybe TRBD1 (6 bases). The CDR3 is 15 residues long. CDR1 GTSNPN and CDR2 SVGIG come from the germline V gene (reference sequence). V lost 1 base and J 4 bases, leaving 16 bases between the germline ends. DNA for the CDR3: TGTGCCTGGAGTGACAGGGACTTGACACCCTATGGCTACACCTTC. Translation: CAWSDRDLTPYGYTF.

The rearrangement links TRBV12-3 or TRBV12-4 to TRBJ1-4; weak D call: TRBD1 (6 bases). The CDR3 totals 12 residues. The V gene lost 7 bases and the J gene lost 8 bases, with 11 bases spanning the gap. The CDR3 is CASNFGGEKLFF. The CDR3 coding sequence is TGTGCCAGCAACTTCGGGGGCGAAAAACTGTTTTTT.

The V and J genes are TRBV30 and TRBJ2-2; possible D gene TRBD1, 5 bases. CDR1 and CDR2 from the germline V gene are GTSNPN and SVGIG (reference sequence). The CDR3 runs to 12 residues. Trimming pared 2 bases from V and 7 bases from J, leaving 8 bases between. This chain's CDR3 is CAWSPRVGELFF. The CDR3 nucleotides are TGTGCCTGGAGTCCCAGGGTCGGGGAGCTGTTTTTT.

This clonotype has a handful of counts. The chain joins TRBV6-2 or TRBV6-3 to TRBJ2-5; 10 bases agree with TRBD1. CDR3 size: 14 residues. The germline gives CDR1 MNHEY, CDR2 SVGEGT. V shed 5 bases, J shed 5 bases, and the junction held 5 bases outside the gene matches. CDR3 region: CASSIGTGVETQYF. The CDR3 region has the DNA TGTGCCAGCAGTATCGGGACAGGGGTCGAGACCCAGTACTTC.

Many counts were recorded for this clonotype. The rearrangement links TRBV5-5 to TRBJ2-3; D possibly corresponds to TRBD2 (6 bases). Trimming removed 5 bases from V and 6 bases from J, with 16 bases in between. CDR1 and CDR2 from the germline V gene are SGHKS and YYEKEE (reference sequence). The CDR3 loop spans 14 amino acids. The CDR3 spells CASSYEGRDDTQYF. Written as DNA, the CDR3 is TGTGCCAGCAGTTACGAGGGGCGGGATGATACGCAGTATTTT.

The chain employs TRBV20-1 and TRBJ1-6; 12 bases agree with TRBD1. This CDR3 is 14 amino acids long. CDR1 and CDR2 (germline): DFQATT, SNEGSKA (reference sequence). J was trimmed by 8 bases and V by 4 bases; bases with no gene match: 3. CDR3 in DNA: TGCAGTGCTACCGGGACAGGGGGCGATTCACCCCTCCACTTT. Its protein product is CSATGTGGDSPLHF.

The chain joins TRBV10-2 to TRBJ2-7; TRBD1 or TRBD2 may be the D gene (5 bases each). V dropped 4 bases and J dropped 1 base, with 14 bases sitting between them. The germline gives CDR1 WSHSY, CDR2 SAAADI. The CDR3 runs to 15 residues. The CDR3 loop reads CASSGDRVTSYEQYF. The CDR3 DNA is TGCGCCAGCAGTGGGGACCGGGTCACTTCCTACGAGCAGTACTTC.

This clonotype was counted at least ten times. The chain joins TRBV11-2 to TRBJ2-1, with D possibly being TRBD2 (6 bases). Trimming left V 4 bases short and J 8 bases short, with 15 bases between. Germline V gene sequence: CDR1 SGHAT, CDR2 FQNNGV. The CDR3 has 14 residues. This CDR3 reads CASSYGGGTYEQFF. CDR3 bases: TGTGCCAGCAGCTATGGGGGAGGCACATATGAGCAGTTCTTC. Full variable domain (rest looked up from reference TRBV11-2 and TRBJ2-1): EAGVAQSPRYKIIEKRQSVAFWCNPISGHATLYWYQQILGQGPKLLIQFQNNGVVDDSQLPKDRFSAERLKGVDSTLKIQPAKLEDSAVYLCASSYGGGTYEQFFGPGTRLTVL.

The chain couples TRBV20-1 to TRBJ2-1; the D call may be TRBD1 or TRBD2 (5 bases each). The CDR3 extends over 15 amino acids. V dropped 3 bases and J dropped 4 bases, with 16 bases sitting between them. The germline CDR1 and CDR2 sequences are DFQATT and SNEGSKA (reference sequence). The CDR3 DNA reads as TGCAGTGCTAGGCCCCCGGGGCGGATGTACAATGAGCAGTTCTTC. This codes for CSARPPGRMYNEQFF.

The chain combines TRBV16 with TRBJ1-2; D ambiguous. Per the germline V gene, CDR1 is KGHSY and CDR2 is FQNENV. The CDR3 loop spans 13 amino acids. V was shortened by 1 base and J by 4 bases, with 7 bases between the two germline ends. CDR3 in amino acids: CASSQWQSYGYTF. The CDR3 DNA sequence: TGTGCCAGCAGCCAATGGCAGAGCTATGGCTACACCTTC.

This clonotype showed up many times. The rearrangement uses TRBV6-5 and TRBJ2-5; 12 nucleotides line up with TRBD2. Trimming took 0 bases from V and 4 from J; bases not matched to a gene: 9. Germline CDR1 is MNHEY and CDR2 is SVGAGI. The CDR3 has 18 residues. CDR3 protein: CASSYSSLLAGGPETQYF. CDR3 DNA: TGTGCCAGCAGTTACTCGTCCCTTCTAGCGGGAGGGCCAGAGACCCAGTACTTC.

V usage is TRBV7-6 and J usage is TRBJ1-2, with 7 bases aligning to TRBD1. V dropped 0 bases and J dropped 7; count of bases not matched to a gene: 2. The CDR3 length is 13 residues. Germline CDR1 reads SGHVS; CDR2 reads FNYEAQ. CDR3 bases: TGTGCCAGCAGCTTAGCAGGGGGCTCTGGCTACACCTTC. Protein: CASSLAGGSGYTF.

The gene calls are TRBV12-3 or TRBV12-4 and TRBJ2-1, with unresolved D. Between the trimmed V and J ends, which lost 5 bases and 9 bases, there was a span of 11 bases. CDR3 length: 12 residues. The CDR3 sequence: CASSPDIPEQFF. CDR3 bases: TGTGCCAGCAGTCCCGATATCCCTGAGCAGTTCTTC.

This rearrangement joins TRBV2 to TRBJ2-7, with D perhaps TRBD1 (5 bases). The length of the CDR3 is 12 residues. V lost 6 bases to trimming and J lost 1 base, with 7 bases between them. CDR1 is SNHLY and CDR2 is FYNNEI in the germline V gene. CDR3 sequence reads: CASRTASYEQYF. In nucleotides, the CDR3 is TGTGCCAGCAGGACAGCGTCCTACGAGCAGTACTTC.

The V and J genes are TRBV21-1 and TRBJ2-3; the table names TRBD2, a call not compared with the DNA. TRBV21-1 is a pseudogene locus. This CDR3 region has 16 residues. The CDR3 bases are TGTGCCAGCAGCATACTGACTAGCATCTTGGCAGATACGCAGTATTTT. Encoded protein: CASSILTSILADTQYF.

This clonotype was counted only a few times. This chain uses TRBV5-1 with TRBJ2-5; TRBD1 agrees at 9 bases. There are 15 residues in the CDR3. The J segment lost 5 bases and the V segment lost 0 bases, leaving 5 bases of the junction unmatched. Germline-derived CDR1 and CDR2 are SGHRS and YFSETQ. CDR3 DNA sequence: TGCGCCAGCAGCTTGGTCCCGACAGGGGGGGAGACCCAGTACTTC. The encoded protein is CASSLVPTGGETQYF. Using reference TRBV5-1 and TRBJ2-5 for the parts outside the CDR3, the full variable domain is KAGVTQTPRYLIKTRGQQVTLSCSPISGHRSVSWYQQTPGQGLQFLFEYFSETQRNKGNFPGRFSGRQFSNSRSEMNVSTLELGDSALYLCASSLVPTGGETQYFGPGTRLLVL.